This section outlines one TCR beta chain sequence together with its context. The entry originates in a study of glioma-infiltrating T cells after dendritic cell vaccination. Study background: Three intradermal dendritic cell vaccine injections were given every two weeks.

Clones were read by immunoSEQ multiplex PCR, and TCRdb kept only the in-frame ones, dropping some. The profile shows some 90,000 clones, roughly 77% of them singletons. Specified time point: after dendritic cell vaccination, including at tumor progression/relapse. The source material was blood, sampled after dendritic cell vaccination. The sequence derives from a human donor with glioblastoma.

In nucleotides, the CDR3 is TGTGCCAGCAAGAAGGGCGGGGGGGGCTCAGATACGCAGTATTTT. This gives the protein CASKKGGGGSDTQYF. The rearrangement joins TRBV2 to TRBJ2-3; TRBD2 aligns across 9 bases. V shed 7 bases, J shed 4 bases, and the junction held 9 bases outside the gene matches. Germline loops: CDR1 SNHLY, CDR2 FYNNEI. This CDR3 comprises 15 residues.